This T cell receptor beta chain was captured in a study of blood T cell repertoires in COVID-19. Measured with immunoSEQ multiplex PCR; TCRdb has only the in-frame clones, and not every one. The sample yields approximately 180,000 clones, 85% seen once. The CDR3 runs 15 residues. Unmatched junction bases numbered 4, after V lost 3 bases and J lost 7 bases. CDR1 and CDR2 from the germline V gene are SGHTA and FQGNSA. Source material: peripheral blood. This TCR came from a person in their 70s with COVID-19, enrolled during active disease. The rearrangement joins TRBV7-2 to TRBJ1-6; TRBD1 agrees at 9 bases. This chain's CDR3 is CASSFGTGNNSPLHF. The CDR3 region has the DNA TGTGCCAGCAGCTTTGGGACAGGGAACAATTCACCCCTCCACTTT.